The 29 T cell receptor beta chains given below trace back to one sample, sequenced in a study of OX40 agonist ivuxolimab in advanced cancers. Repertoires were generated with immunoSEQ multiplex PCR, while TCRdb's copy carries only in-frame clones and drops some. This sample has some 86,000 clones, with 90% found just once. Source: CD4+ or CD8+ T cells sorted from blood, taken in a trial of the OX40 agonist ivuxolimab. Every receptor here comes from an adult with an advanced solid tumor such as melanoma, head and neck, liver or kidney cancer.

This rearrangement joins TRBV28 to TRBJ2-5; TRBD2 aligns across 11 bases. Germline CDR1 is MDHEN and CDR2 is SYDVKM. This CDR3 is built from 15 residues. Trimming took 6 bases from V and 6 from J; bases not matched to a gene: 9. The CDR3 sequence: CASSNLAGGPKTQYF. The CDR3 bases are TGTGCCAGCAGCAACCTAGCGGGGGGCCCTAAGACCCAGTACTTC.

The CDR3 DNA reads as TGTGCCAGCAGCGAAGTGGGGCGGGGGGCTTTCTTT. This gives the protein CASSEVGRGAFF. The V call is TRBV7-9, the J call TRBJ1-1, with D maybe TRBD1 (5 bases). V shed 5 bases and J shed 11 bases, with 15 bases lying between them. From germline, CDR1 is SEHNR and CDR2 FQNEAQ (reference sequence). This CDR3 contains 12 residues.

This rearrangement joins TRBV6-5 to TRBJ2-4; TRBD2 matches at 9 bases. This CDR3 has 15 residues. CDR1 MNHEY and CDR2 SVGAGI come from the germline V gene. J lost 3 bases, V lost 5 bases, and 5 bases had no gene match. The CDR3 DNA sequence: TGTGCCAGCAGTCTGGAGCGGGGGGACAAAAACATTCAGTACTTC. Translated, it gives CASSLERGDKNIQYF.

The chain uses TRBV18 and TRBJ1-1; D ambiguous. Germline V gives CDR1 KGHSH, CDR2 LQKENI. Trimming removed 6 bases at V and 0 bases at J, with 14 bases between. The length of the CDR3 is 15 residues. In DNA form, the CDR3 reads TGTGCCAGCTCGGCAGGTGGGGTCATGAACACTGAAGCTTTCTTT. It yields the protein CASSAGGVMNTEAFF.

This rearrangement joins TRBV5-1 to TRBJ1-3, with TRBD1 identical over 7 bases. Unmatched junction bases numbered 11, after V lost 4 bases and J lost 4 bases. Germline CDR1 and CDR2: SGHRS and YFSETQ. This CDR3 spans 16 amino acids. The CDR3 nucleotides are TGCGCCAGCAGCCTAGGAATAGGGACAGCCGGAAACACCATATATTTT. Its translation: CASSLGIGTAGNTIYF.

The chain uses TRBV5-4 and TRBJ1-2; 8 bases line up with TRBD1. The V gene's germline CDR1 is SGHNT and CDR2 YYREEE (reference sequence). This CDR3 comprises 15 residues. With V trimmed by 2 bases and J by 6 bases, 9 bases remained unmatched. CDR3 sequence: CASSFGDRGTHGYTF. DNA for the CDR3: TGTGCCAGCAGCTTCGGAGACAGGGGAACCCATGGCTACACCTTC.

The V call is TRBV6-5, the J call TRBJ1-4; D unclear. In germline, CDR1 is MNHEY, CDR2 SVGAGI. The CDR3 totals 14 residues. V gave up 0 bases and J gave up 6 bases, with 8 bases separating them. CDR3 in amino acids: CASSYSGPDEKLFF. The CDR3 DNA is TGTGCCAGCAGTTACTCTGGGCCCGATGAAAAACTGTTTTTT.

This clone was recorded only once. The chain uses TRBV7-9 and TRBJ1-3; 8 nucleotides match TRBD1. Germline CDR1 reads SEHNR; CDR2 reads FQNEAQ (reference sequence). The ends lost 4 bases at V and 7 bases at J; junction bases unmatched: 12. This CDR3 has 16 residues. The DNA of the CDR3 is TGTGCCAGCAGCTCGACAGGGACAGGTATAAGGAACACCATATATTTT. Amino acid sequence: CASSSTGTGIRNTIYF.

The genes are TRBV5-1 and TRBJ2-2; the D is unclear. This CDR3 region has 15 residues. Germline CDR1 SGHRS, CDR2 YFSETQ. Trimming stripped 0 bases from V and 3 bases from J, with 9 bases between. CDR3 amino acids: CASSLGDGDTGELFF. The CDR3 DNA follows: TGCGCCAGCAGCTTGGGTGACGGTGACACCGGGGAGCTGTTTTTT.

The rearrangement links TRBV6-1 to TRBJ2-5, with 7 bases identical to TRBD2. Germline V gene data show CDR1 as MNHNS and CDR2 as SASEGT. The CDR3 is 15 residues long. Losses at the gene ends were 8 bases for V and 4 bases for J; bases not matched to a gene: 13. Here the CDR3 DNA reads TGTGCCAGCCTCCCGCCCAGCGGGACGGGAGAGACCCAGTACTTC. Its translation: CASLPPSGTGETQYF.

The rearrangement joins TRBV5-1 to TRBJ2-7; TRBD1 aligns across 7 bases. V shed 0 bases, J shed 5 bases, and the junction held 8 bases outside the gene matches. The germline V gene has CDR1 SGHRS and CDR2 YFSETQ. CDR3 length: 15 amino acids. CDR3 loop: CASSLDQGQINEQYF. The CDR3, as DNA: TGCGCCAGCAGCTTGGACCAGGGACAGATCAACGAGCAGTACTTC.

The V call is TRBV2, the J call TRBJ1-2, with D unresolved. This CDR3 region has 14 residues. V was pared by 2 bases and J by 5 bases, with 12 bases between. Germline loops: CDR1 SNHLY, CDR2 FYNNEI. The CDR3: CASSETRDLYGYTF. The CDR3 coding sequence is TGTGCCAGCAGTGAAACACGCGACTTGTATGGCTACACCTTC.

The chain's CDR3 is CASSDRGASGELFF. CDR3 coding DNA: TGTGCCAGCAGTGACCGAGGGGCTTCAGGGGAGCTGTTTTTT. V is TRBV6-1 and J is TRBJ2-2; D tentatively fits TRBD1 or TRBD2 (5 bases each). The germline V gene encodes CDR1 MNHNS and CDR2 SASEGT. The CDR3 is made up of 14 amino acids. V was shortened by 3 bases and J by 8 bases, with 13 bases between the two germline ends.

The rearrangement joins TRBV4-1 to TRBJ1-6; 7 bases agree with TRBD1. The length of the CDR3 is 16 residues. V shed 1 base, J shed 7 bases, and the junction held 7 bases outside the gene matches. Germline CDR1 and CDR2: MGHRA and YSYEKL. The CDR3 loop reads CASSQGQDRINSPLHF. The CDR3 coding sequence is TGCGCCAGCAGCCAAGGGCAGGACAGGATCAATTCACCCCTCCACTTT.

The chain carries TRBV11-2 and TRBJ1-3; no firm D call. Trimming pared 3 bases from V and 4 bases from J, leaving 13 bases between. The germline gives CDR1 SGHAT, CDR2 FQNNGV. This CDR3 spans 15 amino acids. CDR3 sequence: CASSFTASSGNTIYF. CDR3 DNA: TGTGCCAGCAGCTTCACGGCGTCCTCCGGAAACACCATATATTTT.

The J gene is TRBJ2-5, the V gene TRBV6-4, with 9 bases fitting TRBD2. J was trimmed by 2 bases and V by 6 bases; bases with no gene match: 19. This CDR3 comprises 19 residues. Germline lookup yields CDR1 MRHNA and CDR2 SNTAGT. DNA for the CDR3: TGTGCCAGCAGACCCCCGATTGCGCGGGGGGGCCGGGGTCAAGAGACCCAGTACTTC. This gives the protein CASRPPIARGGRGQETQYF.

This chain links TRBV10-1 with TRBJ2-1, with 11 positions matching TRBD2. The CDR3 contains 16 residues. Germline V gene sequence: CDR1 WNHNN, CDR2 SYGVQD (reference sequence). Germline trimming cut 3 bases from V and 6 bases from J; bases unmatched to any gene: 7. CDR3 DNA sequence: TGCGCCAGCAGTGACTCGACTAGCGGGGTGGGCAATGAGCAGTTCTTC. This encodes CASSDSTSGVGNEQFF.

The gene calls are TRBV29-1 and TRBJ1-1, with 8 positions matching TRBD1. CDR1 and CDR2 from the germline V gene are SQVTM and ANQGSEA. Trimming removed 8 bases from V and 4 bases from J; junction bases left unmatched: 9. The CDR3 consists of 13 residues. The CDR3 sequence is CSTGETGGTEAFF. In DNA, the CDR3 is TGCAGCACAGGGGAAACAGGGGGCACTGAAGCTTTCTTT. Based on the CDR3 plus reference TRBV29-1 and TRBJ1-1, the full variable domain is SAVISQKPSRDICQRGTSLTIQCQVDSQVTMMFWYRQQPGQSLTLIATANQGSEATYESGFVIDKFPISRPNLTFSTLTVSNMSPEDSSIYLCSTGETGGTEAFFGQGTRLTVV.

The chain uses TRBV7-9 and TRBJ2-3; TRBD2 aligns across 13 bases. The CDR3 sequence is 15 residues long. J lost 2 bases, V lost 8 bases, and 4 bases had no gene match. Germline V gives CDR1 SEHNR, CDR2 FQNEAQ (reference sequence). This CDR3 is CASETSGGFTDTQYF. The CDR3 DNA reads as TGTGCCAGCGAGACTAGCGGGGGGTTCACAGATACGCAGTATTTT.

The chain has TRBV5-1 and TRBJ2-6, with D perhaps assigned TRBD1 or TRBD2 (5 bases each). Deletions cut 4 bases from V and 0 bases from J, with 20 bases between. The germline gives CDR1 SGHRS, CDR2 YFSETQ. This CDR3 is 19 amino acids long. CDR3 loop: CASSPQDPSRGSGANVLTF. CDR3 in DNA: TGCGCCAGCAGCCCACAGGACCCGAGCCGGGGCTCTGGGGCCAACGTCCTGACTTTC.

The rearrangement uses TRBV6-5 and TRBJ1-5; D is unclear. This CDR3 contains 13 residues. Trimming removed 2 bases from V and 7 bases from J, with 9 bases in between. Germline V gene data show CDR1 as MNHEY and CDR2 as SVGAGI. For the CDR3, the DNA is TGTGCCAGCAGTTACGACCTGTTGCAGCCCCAGCATTTT. Protein sequence: CASSYDLLQPQHF.

Of note for this clone: Compared with germline, one end of the junction differs, possibly owing to a read error. The chain has TRBV18 and TRBJ1-4; TRBD1 is a possible D gene (5 bases). The germline gives CDR1 KGHSH, CDR2 LQKENI. There are 17 residues in the CDR3. CDR3: CAGSPPEIRGFGEKLFF. The CDR3, as DNA: TGTGCCGGCTCACCACCAGAGATTCGGGGGTTCGGTGAAAAACTGTTTTTT.

For this clone: The junction departs from germline at one end; a sequencing error may be responsible. V gene TRBV19 combines with J gene TRBJ1-6; maybe TRBD1 (5 bases). CDR1 and CDR2 (germline): LNHDA, SQIVND (reference sequence). The CDR3 covers 14 residues. In DNA, the CDR3 is TGTGCCAGCCGCCCGGGGACTTACGATTCCCCCCTCCACTTT. Translation: CASRPGTYDSPLHF.

The sample holds a few counts of this clone. V gene TRBV5-4 combines with J gene TRBJ2-3; D might be TRBD1 or TRBD2, each matching 5 bases. The germline gives CDR1 SGHNT, CDR2 YYREEE (reference sequence). The CDR3 consists of 15 residues. Trimming left V 4 bases short and J 0 bases short, with 12 bases between. Written as DNA, the CDR3 is TGTGCCAGCAGCCAATTGAGGGGTAGCACAGATACGCAGTATTTT. It encodes CASSQLRGSTDTQYF.

This chain links TRBV16 with TRBJ1-1; tentatively, D is TRBD1 (5 bases). V gave up 0 bases and J gave up 9 bases, with 11 bases separating them. In germline, CDR1 is KGHSY, CDR2 FQNENV. The CDR3 extends over 13 amino acids. The CDR3 coding sequence is TGTGCCAGCAGCCAATCATCAGAGGGACAAGCTTTCTTT. Amino acids: CASSQSSEGQAFF.

A few counts support this clone. This chain links TRBV7-2 with TRBJ1-2, with TRBD1 identical over 7 bases. Germline values: CDR1 SGHTA, CDR2 FQGNSA. CDR3 length: 13 residues. Trimming took 8 bases from V and 0 from J; bases not matched to a gene: 3. The DNA of the CDR3 is TGTGCCAGCGCGGGACAGACTAACTATGGCTACACCTTC. Its protein is CASAGQTNYGYTF.

This clone has more than one count but fewer than ten. V is TRBV6-5 and J is TRBJ1-1; TRBD1 is a possible D gene (5 bases). Germline V gene data show CDR1 as MNHEY and CDR2 as SVGAGI. Deletions cut 6 bases from V and 1 base from J, with 12 bases between. The CDR3 sequence is 14 residues long. CDR3 sequence (DNA): TGTGCCAGCAGACCACTTACAGGGAACACTGAAGCTTTCTTT. Its translation is CASRPLTGNTEAFF.

The chain combines TRBV19 with TRBJ2-7; perhaps TRBD2 as D (6 bases). V gave up 3 bases and J gave up 3 bases, with 6 bases separating them. This CDR3 comprises 12 residues. CDR1 is LNHDA and CDR2 is SQIVND in the germline V gene (reference sequence). CDR3 coding DNA: TGTGCCAGTAGTATGGGGGGCTACGAGCAGTACTTC. It yields the protein CASSMGGYEQYF.

The rearrangement joins TRBV18 to TRBJ1-6; D is unclear. This CDR3 is 16 amino acids long. Germline V gene data show CDR1 as KGHSH and CDR2 as LQKENI. The germline V and J ends were trimmed by 3 bases and 0 bases, with 9 bases remaining between them. The CDR3 loop reads CASSPTDISYNSPLHF. CDR3 DNA: TGTGCCAGCTCACCGACCGACATCTCCTATAATTCACCCCTCCACTTT.